These 10 T cell receptor beta chains came from one sample sequenced in a study of cytomegalovirus exposure and HLA in healthy donors. The PCR employed 60 Vbeta primers together with 13 Jbeta primers. Profiling relied on immunoSEQ multiplex PCR, and the TCRdb table lists in-frame clones only, not all of them. The sample records about 300,000 clones, 75% to 90% being singletons. Sequencing input: PBMCs. Receptors originate from a man between 35 and 55 years old in good health and CMV-seropositive.

The rearrangement uses TRBV5-6 and TRBJ1-2, with a tentative D call TRBD1 (5 bases). The CDR3 contains 12 residues. Germline-derived CDR1 and CDR2 are SGHDT and YYEEEE. The V end was cut by 3 bases, the J end by 8 bases, with 11 bases between. The chain's CDR3 is CASSSTVTGYTF. CDR3 coding DNA: TGTGCCAGCAGCTCGACAGTAACCGGCTACACCTTC. The entire variable domain, with the rest obtained from reference TRBV5-6 and TRBJ1-2, is as follows: DAGVTQSPTHLIKTRGQQVTLRCSPKSGHDTVSWYQQALGQGPQFIFQYYEEEERQRGNFPDRFSGHQFPNYSSELNVNALLLGDSALYLCASSSTVTGYTFGSGTRLTVV.

The chain couples TRBV30 to TRBJ2-5; 9 positions agree with TRBD1. CDR1 and CDR2 from the germline V gene are GTSNPN and SVGIG (reference sequence). V trimming: 0 bases; J trimming: 4 bases; junction bases outside the gene matches: 3. This CDR3 has 14 residues. In DNA, the CDR3 is TGTGCCTGGAGTGTAGCGGGACAGGGAGAGACCCAGTACTTC. Protein: CAWSVAGQGETQYF.

In this sample, this clone turned up once. CDR3 coding DNA: TGTGCCAGCAGCTTCGGACAACTCGAGCAGTACTTC. This codes for CASSFGQLEQYF. J is TRBJ2-7 and V is TRBV7-2; TRBD1 is a possible D gene (5 bases). CDR1 is SGHTA and CDR2 is FQGNSA in the germline V gene. V gave up 3 bases and J gave up 6 bases, with 9 bases separating them. This CDR3 has 12 residues.

This clone was picked up one time. For the CDR3, the DNA is TGTGCCAGCAGCGTAGAACCGTTTCTGGGGGTGGGACTAGCGGGAGTCAGGCAGTTCTTC. Translating gives CASSVEPFLGVGLAGVRQFF. The chain uses TRBV9 and TRBJ2-1, with 14 bases identical to TRBD2. The V gene end was trimmed by 0 bases and the J gene end by 12 bases; junction bases not matched to a gene: 20. From germline, CDR1 is SGDLS and CDR2 YYNGEE. This CDR3 spans 20 amino acids.

In this sample, this clone turned up a few times. V gene TRBV28 combines with J gene TRBJ1-5; D may be TRBD1 (5 bases). Germline loops: CDR1 MDHEN, CDR2 SYDVKM. Trimming took 5 bases from V and 9 from J, leaving 20 bases between them. The CDR3 spans 15 residues. The CDR3 loop reads CASSPVAGMDGPQHF. DNA of the CDR3: TGTGCCAGCAGTCCCGTCGCAGGGATGGACGGGCCCCAGCATTTT.

This rearrangement joins TRBV28 to TRBJ2-1; TRBD2 agrees at 9 bases. The CDR3 spans 15 residues. Germline assignment: CDR1 MDHEN and CDR2 SYDVKM. The ends lost 5 bases at V and 5 bases at J; junction bases unmatched: 7. The CDR3 reads CASSEGLAGNNEQFF. The CDR3 DNA reads TGTGCCAGCAGTGAGGGGCTAGCGGGAAACAATGAGCAGTTCTTC.

CDR3 bases: TGTGCCTGGAGTGGGCCCCCAAGACAGGGGGCCCCTGAAGCTTTCTTT. Translated, it gives CAWSGPPRQGAPEAFF. V gene TRBV30 combines with J gene TRBJ1-1, with 10 bases fitting TRBD1. Losses at the gene ends were 1 base for V and 6 bases for J; bases not matched to a gene: 11. CDR3 size: 16 residues. CDR1 is GTSNPN and CDR2 is SVGIG in the germline V gene (reference sequence).

Details on this clone: A single base separates this from a much larger clone, so it may be a read error. Within the sample, other DNA sequences also encode this same CDR3. The V call is TRBV5-1, the J call TRBJ2-7; 12 nucleotides align to TRBD1. The V gene end was trimmed by 3 bases and the J gene end by 4 bases; junction bases not matched to a gene: 2. Germline CDR1 is SGHRS and CDR2 is YFSETQ. The CDR3 has 14 residues. For the CDR3, the DNA is TGCGCCAGCAGCTGGGGACAGGGGGCTTACGAGCAGTACTTC. It is translated as CASSWGQGAYEQYF.

The V and J genes are TRBV7-3 and TRBJ2-2; 7 positions agree with TRBD1. The J segment lost 5 bases and the V segment lost 2 bases, leaving 2 bases of the junction unmatched. This CDR3 contains 14 residues. Germline CDR1 and CDR2: SGHTA and FQGTGA. The CDR3 coding sequence is TGTGCCAGCAGCTTACCAGGGGGAACCGGGGAGCTGTTTTTT. This codes for CASSLPGGTGELFF.

The gene calls are TRBV18 and TRBJ2-1; TRBD2 agrees at 11 bases. The V gene's germline CDR1 is KGHSH and CDR2 LQKENI. V lost 2 bases, J lost 4 bases, and 10 bases stayed unmatched. This CDR3 spans 18 amino acids. CDR3 DNA sequence: TGTGCCAGCTCACCAGTCCTAGCGGGAGGAAGGGGATACAATGAGCAGTTCTTC. It encodes CASSPVLAGGRGYNEQFF.